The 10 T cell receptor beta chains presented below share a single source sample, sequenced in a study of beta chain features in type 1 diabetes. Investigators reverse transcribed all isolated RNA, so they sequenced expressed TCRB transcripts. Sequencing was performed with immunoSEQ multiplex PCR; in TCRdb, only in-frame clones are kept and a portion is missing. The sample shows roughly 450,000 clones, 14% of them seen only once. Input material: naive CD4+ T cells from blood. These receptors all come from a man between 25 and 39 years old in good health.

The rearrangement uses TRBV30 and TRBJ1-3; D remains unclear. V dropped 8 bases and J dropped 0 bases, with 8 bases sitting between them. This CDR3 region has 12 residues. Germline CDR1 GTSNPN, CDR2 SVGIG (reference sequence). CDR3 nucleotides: TGTGCCCAGCGAGACTCTGGAAACACCATATATTTT. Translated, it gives CAQRDSGNTIYF.

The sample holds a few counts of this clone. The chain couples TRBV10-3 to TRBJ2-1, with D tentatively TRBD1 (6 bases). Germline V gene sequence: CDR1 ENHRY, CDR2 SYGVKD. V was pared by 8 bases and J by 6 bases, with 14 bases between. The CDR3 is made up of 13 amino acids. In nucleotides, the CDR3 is TGTGCCATCCGGGACACCCAAACCAATGAGCAGTTCTTC. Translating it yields CAIRDTQTNEQFF.

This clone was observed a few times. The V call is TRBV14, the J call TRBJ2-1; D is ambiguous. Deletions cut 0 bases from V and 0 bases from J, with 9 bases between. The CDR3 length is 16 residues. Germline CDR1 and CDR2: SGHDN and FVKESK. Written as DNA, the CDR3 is TGTGCCAGCAGCCAAGATCTTGGTAGCTCCTACAATGAGCAGTTCTTC. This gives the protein CASSQDLGSSYNEQFF.

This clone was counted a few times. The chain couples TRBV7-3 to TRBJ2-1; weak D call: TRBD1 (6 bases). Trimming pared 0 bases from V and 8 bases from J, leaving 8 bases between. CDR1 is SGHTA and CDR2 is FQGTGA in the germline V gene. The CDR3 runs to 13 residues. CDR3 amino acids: CASSLTRTDEQFF. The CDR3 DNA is TGTGCCAGCAGCTTAACGAGGACAGATGAGCAGTTCTTC.

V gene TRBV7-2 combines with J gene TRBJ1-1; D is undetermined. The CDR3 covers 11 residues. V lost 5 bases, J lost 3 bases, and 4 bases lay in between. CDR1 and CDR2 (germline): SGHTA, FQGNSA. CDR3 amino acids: CASSRDTEAFF. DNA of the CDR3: TGTGCCAGCAGCCGTGACACTGAAGCTTTCTTT. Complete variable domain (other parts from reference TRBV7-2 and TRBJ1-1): GAGVSQSPSNKVTEKGKDVELRCDPISGHTALYWYRQSLGQGLEFLIYFQGNSAPDKSGLPSDRFSAERTGGSVSTLTIQRTQQEDSAVYLCASSRDTEAFFGQGTRLTVV.

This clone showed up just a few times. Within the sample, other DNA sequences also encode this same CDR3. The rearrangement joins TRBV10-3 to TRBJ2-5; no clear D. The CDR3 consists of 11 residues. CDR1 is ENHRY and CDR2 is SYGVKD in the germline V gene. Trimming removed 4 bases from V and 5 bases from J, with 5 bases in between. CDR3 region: CAISAQETQYF. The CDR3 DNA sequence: TGTGCCATCAGTGCTCAGGAGACCCAGTACTTC.

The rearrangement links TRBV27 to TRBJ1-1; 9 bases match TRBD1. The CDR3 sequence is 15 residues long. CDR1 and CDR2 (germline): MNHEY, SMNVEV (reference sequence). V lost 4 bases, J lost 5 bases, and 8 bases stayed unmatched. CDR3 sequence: CASSSTQGAKTEAFF. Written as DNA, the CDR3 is TGTGCCAGCAGTTCCACACAGGGGGCTAAGACTGAAGCTTTCTTT.

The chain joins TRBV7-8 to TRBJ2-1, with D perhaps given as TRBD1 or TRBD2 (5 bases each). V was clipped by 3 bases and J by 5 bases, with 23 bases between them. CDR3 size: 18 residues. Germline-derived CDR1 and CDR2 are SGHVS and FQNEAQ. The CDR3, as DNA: TGTGCCAGCAGCTTTTCGCCAGGGCGGGCCCAACCGAACAATGAGCAGTTCTTC. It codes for CASSFSPGRAQPNNEQFF.

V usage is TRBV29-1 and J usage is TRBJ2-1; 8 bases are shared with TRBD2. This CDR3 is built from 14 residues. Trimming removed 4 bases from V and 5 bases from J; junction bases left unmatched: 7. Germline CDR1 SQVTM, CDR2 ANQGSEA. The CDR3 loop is CSVAGRAKHNEQFF. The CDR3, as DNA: TGCAGCGTTGCCGGGAGGGCCAAACACAATGAGCAGTTCTTC.

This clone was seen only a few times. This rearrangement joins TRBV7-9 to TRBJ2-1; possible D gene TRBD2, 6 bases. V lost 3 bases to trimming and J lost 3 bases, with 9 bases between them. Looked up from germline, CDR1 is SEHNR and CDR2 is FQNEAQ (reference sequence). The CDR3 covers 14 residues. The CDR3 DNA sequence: TGTGCCAGCAGCTTGGGGACTGACTACAATGAGCAGTTCTTC. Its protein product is CASSLGTDYNEQFF.